The rows below give T cell receptor beta chains drawn from one sample of a study of cytomegalovirus exposure and HLA in healthy donors. TCRdb's copy holds only in-frame clones and misses some; the assay was immunoSEQ multiplex PCR. The sample consists of about 190,000 clones, about 69% of them appearing once. The sequenced sample consisted of PBMCs. These receptors were taken from a man younger than 45 in good health and CMV-seropositive. Each CDR3 is given with its conserved first and last residue. The D gene is left open where the match is weak. Clone size is stated in some rows and not others, as once, few, many or a class when expanded.

TRBJ2-4,TRBV6-4,once,.,TGTGCCAGCAGTGACTCGGGCAGGGGCAAAAACATTCAGTACTTC,CASSDSGRGKNIQYF
TRBJ2-3,TRBV19,once,TRBD1,TGTGCCAGTAGTACTGGGACAGCCGGAGGAGATACGCAGTATTTT,CASSTGTAGGDTQYF
TRBJ2-3,TRBV9,few,TRBD1,TGTGCCAGCAGCGTTCCCTCCGACAGGGACGCCGATACGCAGTATTTT,CASSVPSDRDADTQYF
TRBJ2-7,TRBV7-2,few,TRBD1,TGTGCCAGCAGCTTCCAGACAGGGCGCTACGAGCAGTACTTC,CASSFQTGRYEQYF
TRBJ2-2,TRBV6-5,.,.,TGTGCCAGCACCGTGGGCCTCTCGAACACCGGGGAGCTGTTTTTT,CASTVGLSNTGELFF
TRBJ2-7,TRBV21-1,few,.,TGTGCCAGCAGCAAAGAAGAACGGAGCGGGAGAGGCCTACGAAAGCAGTACTTC,CASSKEERSGRGLRKQYF
TRBJ2-7,TRBV7-2,.,TRBD2,TGTGCCAGCAGCTTAGCGGGGGGGGTAGCGGGTTCCTCCTACGAGCAGTACTTC,CASSLAGGVAGSSYEQYF
TRBJ1-4,TRBV27,once,.,TGTGCCAGTCCCCGGGGGACTAGCGGGGGGAGTAATGAAAAACTGTTTTTT,CASPRGTSGGSNEKLFF
TRBJ2-6,TRBV28,.,.,TGTGCCAGCAGCCCCCCCACTGGGGCCAACGTCCTGACTTTC,CASSPPTGANVLTF
TRBJ1-2,TRBV6-5,.,.,TGTGCCAGCAGCAAGGGACAAATCGGCTACACCTTC,CASSKGQIGYTF
TRBJ1-5,TRBV7-2,.,.,TGTGCCAGCAGCCCCCCAGGGGAAAACCAGCCCCAGCATTTT,CASSPPGENQPQHF
TRBJ1-1,TRBV25-1,.,.,TGTGCCAGCAGTGAATCACCGCGGAACACTGAAGCTTTCTTT,CASSESPRNTEAFF
TRBJ1-1,TRBV28,.,TRBD1,TGTGCCAGCAGTCGGACAGGGAGTGAAGCTTTCTTT,CASSRTGSEAFF
TRBJ2-1,TRBV5-6,.,TRBD1,TGTGCCAGCAGCTCAGGGGGCGCCTACAATGAGCAGTTCTTC,CASSSGGAYNEQFF
TRBJ1-2,TRBV27,.,TRBD1,TGTGCCAGCAGTTTGGGACAGGGGGGTAACTATGGCTACACCTTC,CASSLGQGGNYGYTF
TRBJ2-3,TRBV7-9,.,.,TGTGCCAGCAGACAGGGAGGGGGAGATACGCAGTATTTT,CASRQGGGDTQYF
TRBJ2-7,TRBV5-5,.,.,TGTGCCAGCAGCTTGGTCTTCGGGATGAGCTCCTACGAGCAGTACTTC,CASSLVFGMSSYEQYF
TRBJ2-1,TRBV5-4,few,TRBD2,TGTGCCAGCCAGGAGGCTTATAGCGGGAATACTAAGCAGTTCTTC,CASQEAYSGNTKQFF
TRBJ1-2,TRBV27,.,.,TGTGCCAGCAGGTCAGGGGTGGTTGGCTACACCTTC,CASRSGVVGYTF
TRBJ2-7,TRBV30,.,TRBD2,TGTGCCTGGAGGACTAGCGGGAGCTACGAGCAGTACTTC,CAWRTSGSYEQYF
TRBJ2-7,TRBV29-1,.,.,TGCAGCGTTGGAGCGTCGGCCTACGAGCAGTACTTC,CSVGASAYEQYF
TRBJ1-1,TRBV5-1,.,TRBD1,TGCGCCAGCAGCTTGGAGGGGGCCGAGAACACTGAAGCTTTCTTT,CASSLEGAENTEAFF
TRBJ1-2,TRBV19,.,TRBD1,TGTGCCAGTATGACAGGGGGCAGAGGCTACACCTTC,CASMTGGRGYTF
TRBJ1-2,TRBV30,.,.,TGTGCCTTTACGCCCAGGGTTGGCTACACCTTC,CAFTPRVGYTF
TRBJ2-5,TRBV29-1,few,.,TGCAGCAAGTTAGGGGGAGGGGAAGAGACCCAGTACTTC,CSKLGGGEETQYF
TRBJ2-7,TRBV6-6,once,TRBD1,TGTGCCAGCAGTTCTGGGACAGCTAGCTCCTACGAGCAGTACTTC,CASSSGTASSYEQYF
TRBJ2-7,TRBV6-4,.,.,TGTGCCAGCAGTGACTCGATAGGGCTCGCCCGGGGGTACGAGCAGTACTTC,CASSDSIGLARGYEQYF
TRBJ1-2,TRBV7-3,.,.,TGTGCCAGCTCCTGGGGCTTTAACTATGGCTACACCTTC,CASSWGFNYGYTF
TRBJ2-1,TRBV12-5,.,TRBD1,TGTGCTAGTGGCTATCTCGGGACAGGGGTTTCTGAGCAGTTCTTC,CASGYLGTGVSEQFF
TRBJ2-3,TRBV7-2,.,TRBD2,TGTGCCAGCAGCTTAACGTCTAGCGGGAGCGATACGCAGTATTTT,CASSLTSSGSDTQYF
TRBJ2-5,TRBV19,.,TRBD2,TGTGCCAGTAGTGAGTTCGCTAGCGGGAGAGGGTTTCGAGAGACCCAGTACTTC,CASSEFASGRGFRETQYF
TRBJ2-1,TRBV7-9,.,TRBD2,TGTTCCAGCAGCCCCCGTGGAGCGGGAACCTACAATGAGCAGTTCTTC,CSSSPRGAGTYNEQFF
TRBJ1-1,TRBV6-5,.,TRBD1,TGTGCCAGCAGTTACGACAGGGGCGCGAACACTGAAGCTTTCTTT,CASSYDRGANTEAFF
TRBJ2-7,TRBV4-3,.,TRBD1,TGCGCCAGCAGCCAAGGAGACAGGGTCTACGAGCAGTACTTC,CASSQGDRVYEQYF
TRBJ1-2,TRBV6-1,.,.,TGTGCCAGCAGTGAAATCGAGGGGGTCGGCGGCTACACCTTC,CASSEIEGVGGYTF
TRBJ1-2,TRBV6-5,.,TRBD1,TGTGCCAGCAGTCCCGACAGGGCAGGCTACACCTTC,CASSPDRAGYTF
TRBJ1-5,TRBV5-6,few,TRBD1,TGTGCCAGCAGCAAAGCCGGGACAGCCCTAAATCAGCCCCAGCATTTT,CASSKAGTALNQPQHF
TRBJ1-2,TRBV28,.,.,TGTGCCAGCAGTTTAACTCACGGGGGCTACACCTTC,CASSLTHGGYTF
TRBJ2-7,TRBV30,.,TRBD1,TGTGCCTGGAGGAACATTCGACAGGGGGGACCCTACGAGCAGTACTTC,CAWRNIRQGGPYEQYF
TRBJ1-1,TRBV27,.,.,TGTGCCAGCCGAAACTCTGAAGCTTTCTTT,CASRNSEAFF
TRBJ1-1,TRBV5-6,.,.,TGTGCCACAGCAGGGGAACTTAACACTGAAGCTTTCTTT,CATAGELNTEAFF
TRBJ1-1,TRBV30,.,.,TGTGCCTGGAGTGGACAGAAGAACACTGAAGCTTTCTTT,CAWSGQKNTEAFF
TRBJ1-1,TRBV30,few,.,TGTGCCTGGAGTATTACACTGGCGGACACTGAAGCTTTCTTT,CAWSITLADTEAFF
TRBJ2-7,TRBV5-1,.,TRBD1,TGCGCCAGCAGACCTGGACAGGGAAACAACGAGCAGTACTTC,CASRPGQGNNEQYF
TRBJ2-6,TRBV19,.,.,TGTGCCAGCAGACCGCAGGGGCGCTCTGGGGCCAACGTCCTGACTTTC,CASRPQGRSGANVLTF
TRBJ2-7,TRBV7-3,.,.,TGTGCCAGCAGCTTAAACCCCCGGGGGTCCGAGCAGTACTTC,CASSLNPRGSEQYF
TRBJ1-4,TRBV18,once,.,TGTGCCAGCTCACCACAAGCGGGGGCGGCTAATGAAAAACTGTTTTTT,CASSPQAGAANEKLFF
TRBJ2-3,TRBV5-5,.,.,TGTGCCAGCTTCCGACTAGACACGCAGTATTTT,CASFRLDTQYF
TRBJ1-1,TRBV11-3,.,.,TGTGCCAGCAGCTTAGAGGAGAGTACTGAAGCTTTCTTT,CASSLEESTEAFF
TRBJ2-5,TRBV4-1,.,TRBD2,TGCGCCAGCAGCCAAGTTCGACTAGCGGGGCAAGAGACCCAGTACTTC,CASSQVRLAGQETQYF
TRBJ1-2,TRBV7-9,.,TRBD1,TGTGCCAGCAGCTTAGGGACAGGGTTTGGCTACACCTTC,CASSLGTGFGYTF
TRBJ2-3,TRBV9,.,.,TGTGCCAGCAGCCCCCGGGCGGGGAGGAACACAGATACGCAGTATTTT,CASSPRAGRNTDTQYF
TRBJ2-1,TRBV2,.,.,TGTGCCAGCATACCGGGGGGCCGGTCAAATGAGCAGTTCTTC,CASIPGGRSNEQFF
TRBJ1-1,TRBV5-1,.,TRBD1,TGCGCCAGCAGGCCCGTCTACAGGGGGCAAATGGTGAACACTGAAGCTTTCTTT,CASRPVYRGQMVNTEAFF
TRBJ2-7,TRBV10-3,.,TRBD1,TGTGCCATCAGTCCGGGACAGGGGTACGAGCAGTACTTC,CAISPGQGYEQYF